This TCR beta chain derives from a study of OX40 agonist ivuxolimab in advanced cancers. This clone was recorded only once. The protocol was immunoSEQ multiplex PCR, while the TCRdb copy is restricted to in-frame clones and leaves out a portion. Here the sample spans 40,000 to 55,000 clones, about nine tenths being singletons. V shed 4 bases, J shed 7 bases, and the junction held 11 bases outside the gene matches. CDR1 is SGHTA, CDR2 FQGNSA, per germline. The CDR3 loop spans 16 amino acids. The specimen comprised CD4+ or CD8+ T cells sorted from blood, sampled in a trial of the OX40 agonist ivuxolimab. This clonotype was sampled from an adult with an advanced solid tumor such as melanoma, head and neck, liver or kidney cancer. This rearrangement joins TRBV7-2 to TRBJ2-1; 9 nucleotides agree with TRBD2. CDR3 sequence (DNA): TGTGCCAGCAGCTCCGACTGGCGGGGGGGTCGGAATGAGCAGTTCTTC. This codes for CASSSDWRGGRNEQFF.